Listed here are 28 T cell receptor beta chains from one sample, sequenced in a study of blood T cell repertoires in COVID-19. This table comes from immunoSEQ multiplex PCR, and its TCRdb copy is limited to in-frame clones, with some not included. The sample records about 110,000 clones, about 80% being singletons. The sample taken for sequencing was peripheral blood. These receptors all come from a woman in her seventies with acute or convalescent COVID-19.

The gene calls are TRBV2 and TRBJ2-6; 7 bases fit TRBD1. V lost 5 bases, J lost 2 bases, and 3 bases stayed unmatched. There are 15 residues in the CDR3. CDR1 and CDR2 (germline): SNHLY, FYNNEI. CDR3 sequence (DNA): TGTGCCAGCAGTTCCGACAGGGCTGGGGCCAACGTCCTGACTTTC. Translated: CASSSDRAGANVLTF.

The chain combines TRBV6-2 or TRBV6-3 with TRBJ1-5; 12 bases align to TRBD1. The CDR3 length is 14 residues. Germline CDR1 is MNHEY and CDR2 is SVGEGT. After removal of 6 bases from V and 7 bases from J, the junction contained 4 bases not matched to a gene. The CDR3 coding sequence is TGTGCCAGCAGCCGGGGACAGGGGGCACAGCCCCAGCATTTT. Amino acids: CASSRGQGAQPQHF.

The chain joins TRBV7-9 to TRBJ1-1; D ambiguous. The CDR3 consists of 13 residues. Per germline, CDR1 SEHNR and CDR2 FQNEAQ (reference sequence). With 1 base removed from V and 1 base from J, the gap between germline ends came to 4 bases. The CDR3 spells CASSLDSNTEAFF. The CDR3 nucleotides are TGTGCCAGCAGCTTAGACTCGAACACTGAAGCTTTCTTT. Full variable domain (outside the CDR3, taken from reference TRBV7-9 and TRBJ1-1): DTGVSQNPRHKITKRGQNVTFRCDPISEHNRLYWYRQTLGQGPEFLTYFQNEAQLEKSRLLSDRFSAERPKGSFSTLEIQRTEQGDSAMYLCASSLDSNTEAFFGQGTRLTVV.

The J gene is TRBJ1-2, the V gene TRBV9; 9 nucleotides agree with TRBD1. V lost 3 bases, J lost 9 bases, and 6 bases stayed unmatched. Germline V gene data show CDR1 as SGDLS and CDR2 as YYNGEE. CDR3 length equals 13 residues. The DNA of the CDR3 is TGTGCCAGCAGCGATGGGACAGGGAGAAGCTACACCTTC. Protein: CASSDGTGRSYTF.

This clone has a single count. This rearrangement joins TRBV7-2 to TRBJ1-2; a weak D match, TRBD1 (5 bases). The V end lost 5 bases, the J end lost 3 bases, and 13 bases lay between the germline ends. There are 14 residues in the CDR3. Germline V gene lookup returns CDR1 SGHTA and CDR2 FQGNSA. CDR3 sequence (DNA): TGTGCCAGCAGCCCATTGGGGGGGGACTATGGCTACACCTTC. Protein sequence: CASSPLGGDYGYTF.

The chain has TRBV7-9 and TRBJ1-5, with TRBD1 matching 9 bases. This CDR3 is 16 amino acids long. V dropped 5 bases and J dropped 2; count of bases not matched to a gene: 7. Germline-derived CDR1 and CDR2 are SEHNR and FQNEAQ (reference sequence). The CDR3 spells CASSNGTGRRNQPQHF. The CDR3 nucleotides read TGTGCCAGCAGCAATGGGACAGGGAGGCGCAATCAGCCCCAGCATTTT.

This chain uses TRBV2 with TRBJ1-2; D is perhaps TRBD1 (5 bases). CDR1 is SNHLY, CDR2 FYNNEI, per germline. Trimming took 6 bases from V and 4 from J, leaving 15 bases between them. There are 14 residues in the CDR3. CDR3 nucleotide sequence: TGTGCCAGCAGCATCGAGGGGCGGGGCTATGGCTACACCTTC. Its protein product is CASSIEGRGYGYTF.

Written as DNA, the CDR3 is TGTGCCAGCAGCTTGCGGCAGGGCGCCTTGAACACCGGGGAGCTGTTTTTT. It encodes CASSLRQGALNTGELFF. This chain joins TRBV5-5 and TRBJ2-2; D perhaps matches TRBD1 (5 bases). Germline-derived CDR1 and CDR2 are SGHKS and YYEKEE (reference sequence). The CDR3 covers 17 residues. The V gene lost 1 base and the J gene lost 1 base, with 14 bases spanning the gap.

The chain links TRBV4-1 to TRBJ1-1, with a weak D call TRBD1 (5 bases). CDR1 is MGHRA and CDR2 is YSYEKL in the germline V gene. Trimming shortened V by 8 bases and J by 2 bases, and 18 bases separated the two germline ends. This CDR3 contains 15 residues. CDR3 sequence: CASAAGQRLNTEAFF. The CDR3 nucleotides are TGCGCCAGCGCGGCAGGGCAAAGATTAAACACTGAAGCTTTCTTT.

This clone was seen a handful of times. The chain has TRBV30 and TRBJ1-6, with TRBD1 as a possible D gene (5 bases). The CDR3 loop spans 12 amino acids. V lost 1 base, J lost 9 bases, and 7 bases lay in between. Germline values: CDR1 GTSNPN, CDR2 SVGIG (reference sequence). Written as DNA, the CDR3 is TGTGCCTGGAGTGAAGGGGTTTCACCCCTCCACTTT. It yields the protein CAWSEGVSPLHF. Together with reference TRBV30 and TRBJ1-6, the CDR3 gives the full variable domain: SQTIHQWPATLVQPVGSPLSLECTVEGTSNPNLYWYRQAAGRGLQLLFYSVGIGQISSEVPQNLSASRPQDRQFILSSKKLLLSDSGFYLCAWSEGVSPLHFGNGTRLTVT.

The genes are TRBV19 and TRBJ1-3; D not resolved. The germline gives CDR1 LNHDA, CDR2 SQIVND (reference sequence). The V end lost 7 bases, the J end lost 0 bases, and 13 bases lay between the germline ends. This CDR3 is 15 amino acids long. This CDR3 is CASNPVATSGNTIYF. For the CDR3, the DNA is TGTGCCAGTAACCCTGTTGCTACCTCTGGAAACACCATATATTTT.

This clone was found once. The V gene is TRBV14, the J gene TRBJ1-1; D is perhaps TRBD1 (5 bases). Germline-derived CDR1 and CDR2 are SGHDN and FVKESK. The CDR3 has 14 amino acids. Trimming took off 3 bases at V and 5 bases at J, with 13 bases between the two ends. The CDR3 protein is CASSHTGGRTEAFF. As DNA, the CDR3 is TGTGCCAGCAGCCACACGGGGGGGAGGACTGAAGCTTTCTTT.

DNA for the CDR3: TGTGCCAGCAGCCCGACAGTCTCCTACGAGCAGTACTTC. This encodes CASSPTVSYEQYF. The V gene is TRBV3-1 (or the pseudogene TRBV3-2), the J gene TRBJ2-7, with D possibly TRBD1 on 5 matching bases. The ends were cut back, 4 bases at V and 0 bases at J, with 7 bases in the middle. CDR1 is LGHDT, CDR2 YNNKEL, per germline (reference sequence). The CDR3 is 13 amino acids.

The chain is built from TRBV27 and TRBJ2-5, with 7 bases lining up with TRBD1. This CDR3 has 14 amino acids. V gave up 6 bases and J gave up 2 bases; unmatched junction bases: 6. Looked up from germline, CDR1 is MNHEY and CDR2 is SMNVEV (reference sequence). The CDR3 sequence: CASSRGTAQETQYF. CDR3 coding DNA: TGTGCCAGCAGCCGTGGGACAGCTCAAGAGACCCAGTACTTC.

This chain links TRBV10-3 with TRBJ1-3; D is ambiguous. The V gene's germline CDR1 is ENHRY and CDR2 SYGVKD. V gave up 3 bases and J gave up 0 bases, with 6 bases separating them. The CDR3 consists of 14 residues. This CDR3 is CAISEQDSGNTIYF. The CDR3 coding sequence is TGTGCCATCAGTGAACAAGACTCTGGAAACACCATATATTTT.

V usage is TRBV30 and J usage is TRBJ1-6; 7 bases line up with TRBD1. Trimming removed 2 bases from V and 8 bases from J; junction bases left unmatched: 3. CDR1 and CDR2 (germline): GTSNPN, SVGIG (reference sequence). The CDR3 contains 13 residues. For the CDR3, the DNA is TGTGCCTGGAGTCGACAGGGACATTCACCCCTCCACTTT. Translation gives CAWSRQGHSPLHF.

V and J are TRBV5-1 and TRBJ1-2; 9 bases match TRBD1. The CDR3 loop spans 17 amino acids. V trimming: 6 bases; J trimming: 5 bases; junction bases outside the gene matches: 17. CDR1 and CDR2 (germline): SGHRS, YFSETQ. The CDR3 loop reads CASNIYSRAGQGYGYTF. The CDR3 bases are TGCGCCAGCAACATTTACTCTCGCGCGGGACAGGGATATGGCTACACCTTC.

The chain couples TRBV7-8 to TRBJ2-5; the D is unclear. Germline CDR1 and CDR2: SGHVS and FQNEAQ. V was shortened by 6 bases and J by 3 bases, with 5 bases between the two germline ends. The CDR3 sequence is 11 residues long. DNA for the CDR3: TGTGCCAGCAGGGCAGAAGAGACCCAGTACTTC. Residues: CASRAEETQYF.

This clone appeared once. This chain joins TRBV6-5 and TRBJ1-5; 9 nucleotides line up with TRBD1. The CDR3 runs 15 residues. Germline assignment: CDR1 MNHEY and CDR2 SVGAGI. V was clipped by 2 bases and J by 4 bases; unmatched bases: 3. CDR3 loop: CASSYGGTGNQPQHF. CDR3 nucleotide sequence: TGTGCCAGCAGTTACGGGGGGACAGGGAATCAGCCCCAGCATTTT.

The DNA for the CDR3 is TGTGCCAGCAGCTCCCGCTCCTACGAGCAGTACTTC. It translates to CASSSRSYEQYF. The J gene is TRBJ2-7, the V gene TRBV7-9; no definite D call. Trimming removed 4 bases from V and 0 bases from J, with 4 bases in between. This CDR3 comprises 12 residues. Germline values: CDR1 SEHNR, CDR2 FQNEAQ (reference sequence).

The V and J genes are TRBV29-1 and TRBJ1-1; D is possibly TRBD1 (6 bases). The germline V and J ends were trimmed by 7 bases and 1 base, with 10 bases remaining between them. The CDR3 spans 12 residues. Germline values: CDR1 SQVTM, CDR2 ANQGSEA. The DNA of the CDR3 is TGCAGCGGGGTACAGGGGAACACTGAAGCTTTCTTT. It encodes CSGVQGNTEAFF.

The chain links TRBV4-1 to TRBJ2-5; D possibly corresponds to TRBD1 (6 bases). Trimming cost V 0 bases and J 4 bases, with 9 bases left between them. The CDR3 is made up of 14 amino acids. Per germline, CDR1 MGHRA and CDR2 YSYEKL. The CDR3 DNA reads as TGCGCCAGCAGCCAAGAGTGGGGGCGAGAGACCCAGTACTTC. It yields the protein CASSQEWGRETQYF.

This chain joins TRBV30 and TRBJ1-1; weak D call: TRBD1 (6 bases). V was trimmed by 2 bases and J by 6 bases, leaving 16 bases between them. The germline CDR1 and CDR2 sequences are GTSNPN and SVGIG (reference sequence). CDR3 length equals 14 residues. CDR3 residues: CAWSPNRANSEAFF. CDR3 nucleotides: TGTGCCTGGAGTCCAAACAGGGCGAATTCTGAAGCTTTCTTT.

The CDR3 sequence: CASRLSLTTNYGYTF. For the CDR3, the DNA is TGTGCCAGCAGACTCTCCCTCACGACTAACTATGGCTACACCTTC. J is TRBJ1-2 and V is TRBV28; D ambiguous. This CDR3 has 15 amino acids. The V and J ends lost 6 bases and 0 bases respectively, with 14 bases between them. Germline assignment: CDR1 MDHEN and CDR2 SYDVKM.

The V and J genes are TRBV27 and TRBJ2-1; 8 bases map to TRBD2. Losses at the gene ends were 2 bases for V and 8 bases for J; bases not matched to a gene: 5. The CDR3 loop spans 14 amino acids. Germline V CDR1 and CDR2: MNHEY, SMNVEV (reference sequence). CDR3 amino acids: CASSLRTSSYEQFF. As DNA, the CDR3 is TGTGCCAGCAGTTTACGGACTAGCAGCTATGAGCAGTTCTTC.

This sequence joins TRBV4-3 and TRBJ2-3, with 12 positions matching TRBD2. Trimming removed 0 bases from V and 4 bases from J; junction bases left unmatched: 2. Per the germline V gene, CDR1 is LGHNA and CDR2 is YSLEER. The length of the CDR3 is 16 residues. As DNA, the CDR3 is TGCGCCAGCAGCCAAGAGCTAGCGGGAGGGGCAGATACGCAGTATTTT. Its translation: CASSQELAGGADTQYF.

This chain uses TRBV19 with TRBJ1-5; D is unclear. Trimming took 6 bases from V and 1 from J, leaving 25 bases between them. There are 19 residues in the CDR3. CDR1 and CDR2 (germline): LNHDA, SQIVND (reference sequence). The CDR3 region has the DNA TGTGCCAGTAGAAAAGTATATGAGGGAAAGGGCGTGAGCAATCAGCCCCAGCATTTT. Residues: CASRKVYEGKGVSNQPQHF.

CDR3 sequence reads: CASSLGQSYEQYF. CDR3 nucleotides: TGCGCCAGCAGCTTGGGACAGTCCTACGAGCAGTACTTC. The rearrangement uses TRBV5-1 and TRBJ2-7; a weak D match, TRBD1 (5 bases). The V and J ends lost 0 bases and 1 base respectively, with 5 bases between them. This CDR3 is built from 13 residues. Germline CDR1 SGHRS, CDR2 YFSETQ.